Here is one T cell receptor beta chain with its context. V was clipped by 3 bases and J by 4 bases, with 8 bases between them. The germline CDR1 and CDR2 sequences are SGDLS and YYNGEE. This CDR3 comprises 13 residues. The sample is drawn from a study of cytotoxic CD8 clonotypes in ibrutinib-treated CLL. Some clones are missing from TCRdb's copy, which holds only in-frame ones; the method was immunoSEQ multiplex PCR. The data contain 25,000 to 30,000 clones, 75% to 80% of them singletons. This chain joins TRBV9 and TRBJ2-1; D may be TRBD1 (6 bases). The sequencing here drew on PBMCs, taken after 36 months of ibrutinib treatment. The receptor was derived from a human donor with chronic lymphocytic leukemia. The CDR3 region is CASSGTEYNEQFF. The CDR3 DNA reads as TGTGCCAGCAGCGGGACAGAATACAATGAGCAGTTCTTC.